The clone carrying this T cell receptor (beta chain) has only a few counts. The data belong to a study of memory CD8 T cells in hepatitis C reinfection. As for time point: pre-reinfection, 55 to 20 weeks before reinfection detection. No in vitro expansion preceded TCR sequencing of the sorted cells. Libraries were prepared by immunoSEQ multiplex PCR; TCRdb keeps only in-frame clonotypes and omits some of them. The repertoire holds 45,000 to 65,000 clones, under 90% seen once, with 0.95% to 1.1% in the top ten. Trimming stripped 2 bases from V and 2 bases from J, with 12 bases between. The CDR3 runs to 14 residues. Germline V CDR1 and CDR2: SQVTM, ANQGSEA.

The chain couples TRBV29-1 to TRBJ2-5; D might be TRBD2 (6 bases). The clonotype was recovered from a man aged 18 to 30 with hepatitis C virus infection. The specimen was naive CD8+ T cells sorted from blood. CDR3 nucleotides: TGCAGCGTTGAAAAAACGGGGGAGCAAGAGACCCAGTACTTC. Translation: CSVEKTGEQETQYF.